This T cell receptor beta chain was recovered during a study of PD-1 blockade in classical Hodgkin lymphoma. Described time point: newly diagnosed, previously untreated cHL patient sample. The CDR3 length is 14 residues. Trimming stripped 6 bases from V and 2 bases from J, with 14 bases between. The germline gives CDR1 SQVTM, CDR2 ANQGSEA. Clones were read by immunoSEQ multiplex PCR, and TCRdb kept only the in-frame ones, dropping some. Counted here are some 70,000 clones, over 85% occurring once; the ten biggest clones make up about 2.6%. V and J are TRBV29-1 and TRBJ1-3; perhaps TRBD1 as D (5 bases). This sequence was found in a human donor with classical Hodgkin lymphoma. The sample comprised peripheral blood mononuclear cells (PBMCs). CDR3 sequence reads: CSVGTRRTGNTIYF. The CDR3 DNA follows: TGCAGCGTGGGGACCCGCCGGACTGGAAACACCATATATTTT. The full variable domain, its missing parts supplied by reference TRBV29-1 and TRBJ1-3, is SAVISQKPSRDICQRGTSLTIQCQVDSQVTMMFWYRQQPGQSLTLIATANQGSEATYESGFVIDKFPISRPNLTFSTLTVSNMSPEDSSIYLCSVGTRRTGNTIYFGEGSWLTVV.